A single sample is the source of the 26 T cell receptor beta chains below, sequenced in a study of beta chain features in type 1 diabetes. Investigators reverse transcribed all isolated RNA, so they sequenced expressed TCRB transcripts. Sequenced by immunoSEQ multiplex PCR; TCRdb stores in-frame clones only, minus some. The sample contains around 44,000 clones, under 65% of which appear only once. The sample taken for sequencing was Tregs from blood. The receptors derive from a woman aged 18-29 years in good health.

Turning to this clone: The germline gene is not matched at one end of the junction; a read error may be the cause. The chain couples TRBV7-7 to TRBJ2-1, with 7 bases identical to TRBD1. The CDR3 extends over 13 amino acids. The V gene's germline CDR1 is SSHAT and CDR2 FNYEAQ (reference sequence). CDR3 nucleotides: TGTGCTAGCAGCTTTGGACAGGCGGACTCACAGTTCTTC. It translates to CASSFGQADSQFF.

V is TRBV5-4 and J is TRBJ1-2; D may be TRBD1 (5 bases). V lost 0 bases and J 6 bases, leaving 15 bases between the germline ends. The length of the CDR3 is 15 residues. Per germline, CDR1 SGHNT and CDR2 YYREEE (reference sequence). CDR3 sequence: CASSLGQGLVNGYTF. CDR3 nucleotides: TGTGCCAGCAGCTTGGGTCAGGGATTGGTTAATGGCTACACCTTC.

The chain employs TRBV5-1 and TRBJ1-2, with D possibly TRBD1 on 5 matching bases. Per the germline V gene, CDR1 is SGHRS and CDR2 is YFSETQ. V was clipped by 4 bases and J by 6 bases, with 19 bases between them. The CDR3 contains 15 residues. The CDR3, as DNA: TGCGCCAGCAGCGACGGGACTCCCGGGAAGGATGGCTACACCTTC. This encodes CASSDGTPGKDGYTF.

This sequence joins TRBV19 and TRBJ1-5, with D possibly matching TRBD1 (5 bases). Trimming cost V 1 base and J 8 bases, with 15 bases left between them. The CDR3 sequence is 15 residues long. CDR1 LNHDA and CDR2 SQIVND come from the germline V gene (reference sequence). This CDR3 reads CASSIAHQGREPQHF. In nucleotides, the CDR3 is TGTGCCAGTAGTATAGCCCATCAGGGCAGGGAGCCCCAGCATTTT.

The chain combines TRBV4-1 with TRBJ2-1; 7 nucleotides align to TRBD2. There are 16 residues in the CDR3. The germline V gene has CDR1 MGHRA and CDR2 YSYEKL. After removal of 3 bases from V and 4 bases from J, the junction contained 9 bases not matched to a gene. CDR3 sequence: CASSQVRLATYNEQFF. The CDR3 coding sequence is TGCGCCAGCAGCCAGGTTAGACTAGCCACTTACAATGAGCAGTTCTTC.

The V and J genes are TRBV25-1 and TRBJ2-5; 11 nucleotides align to TRBD1. CDR3 length: 15 amino acids. The germline gives CDR1 MGHDK, CDR2 SYGVNS. V was pared by 4 bases and J by 1 base, with 2 bases of the junction left unmatched. The CDR3 coding sequence is TGTGCCAGCAGTGCCGGACAGGGGGCCCAAGAGACCCAGTACTTC. It specifies CASSAGQGAQETQYF.

The chain links TRBV5-1 to TRBJ2-1, with 11 positions matching TRBD2. Germline CDR1 and CDR2: SGHRS and YFSETQ. The CDR3 spans 16 residues. After removal of 1 base from V and 7 bases from J, the junction contained 7 bases not matched to a gene. The CDR3: CASSLTSGRGRNEQFF. Written as DNA, the CDR3 is TGCGCCAGCAGCTTGACTAGCGGGAGAGGAAGAAATGAGCAGTTCTTC.

V is TRBV5-4 and J is TRBJ2-1; a possible D gene is TRBD1 (6 bases). The CDR3 loop spans 17 amino acids. Germline values: CDR1 SGHNT, CDR2 YYREEE (reference sequence). The V gene lost 3 bases and the J gene lost 10 bases, with 26 bases spanning the gap. The CDR3: CASSSDPRGLGGGEQFF. The CDR3 DNA is TGTGCCAGCAGCTCCGATCCCAGAGGACTTGGGGGCGGGGAGCAGTTCTTC.

This clone was detected only a few times. V usage is TRBV5-5 and J usage is TRBJ1-1; D is ambiguous. The V gene's germline CDR1 is SGHKS and CDR2 YYEKEE (reference sequence). This CDR3 contains 12 residues. V dropped 3 bases and J dropped 12 bases, with 15 bases sitting between them. CDR3 sequence reads: CASSSGGLRSFF. The CDR3 DNA sequence: TGTGCCAGCAGCTCGGGAGGATTGAGGTCTTTCTTT.

The chain links TRBV7-9 to TRBJ2-7, with a possible D match to TRBD1 (5 bases). Germline V gene data show CDR1 as SEHNR and CDR2 as FQNEAQ (reference sequence). CDR3 size: 15 residues. V was pared by 5 bases and J by 1 base, with 15 bases between. As DNA, the CDR3 is TGTGCCAGCAGCCCCAGGGCAGTCAAATCCTACGAGCAGTACTTC. Translation gives CASSPRAVKSYEQYF.

V and J are TRBV19 and TRBJ1-3, with TRBD1 matching 7 bases. Trimming removed 10 bases from V and 0 bases from J; junction bases left unmatched: 6. Germline assignment: CDR1 LNHDA and CDR2 SQIVND (reference sequence). The CDR3 runs to 14 residues. The CDR3 DNA reads TGTGCCACCCGGACAGGCAACTCTGGAAACACCATATATTTT. The encoded protein is CATRTGNSGNTIYF.

This chain links TRBV10-3 with TRBJ2-7; D possibly corresponds to TRBD1 (5 bases). The V and J ends lost 0 bases and 3 bases respectively, with 18 bases between them. CDR1 and CDR2 from the germline V gene are ENHRY and SYGVKD. There are 17 residues in the CDR3. CDR3 protein: CAISESRTGGINYEQYF. In DNA, the CDR3 is TGTGCCATCAGTGAGTCGAGAACAGGTGGGATAAACTACGAGCAGTACTTC.

The table lists this clone with a few counts. This chain uses TRBV29-1 with TRBJ1-5, with no clear D. Germline loops: CDR1 SQVTM, CDR2 ANQGSEA. V was cut by 3 bases and J by 2 bases, with 5 bases left in between. There are 12 residues in the CDR3. CDR3 DNA sequence: TGCAGCGTTGACGTTGGCAATCAGCCCCAGCATTTT. Its translation: CSVDVGNQPQHF.

The sample holds a few counts of this clone. The J gene is TRBJ2-7, the V gene TRBV29-1, with 7 nucleotides matching TRBD2. The germline CDR1 and CDR2 sequences are SQVTM and ANQGSEA. CDR3 length: 11 residues. V was clipped by 3 bases and J by 6 bases; unmatched bases: 2. The CDR3 region is CSVETSIEQYF. CDR3 DNA sequence: TGCAGCGTTGAGACTAGCATCGAGCAGTACTTC.

This clone was counted only a few times. This chain connects TRBV7-2 to TRBJ2-7, with 8 bases aligning to TRBD2. The germline V gene encodes CDR1 SGHTA and CDR2 FQGNSA. With V trimmed by 0 bases and J by 4 bases, 8 bases remained unmatched. This CDR3 is 16 amino acids long. The chain's CDR3 is CASSLAAGGRGYEQYF. CDR3 in DNA: TGTGCCAGCAGCTTAGCGGCGGGAGGCAGGGGTTACGAGCAGTACTTC.

The rearrangement joins TRBV28 to TRBJ2-1; 8 nucleotides align to TRBD1. Germline trimming cut 6 bases from V and 0 bases from J; bases unmatched to any gene: 1. The CDR3 is made up of 14 amino acids. Germline V gene sequence: CDR1 MDHEN, CDR2 SYDVKM. CDR3 amino acids: CASSDRGSYNEQFF. As DNA, the CDR3 is TGTGCCAGCAGCGACAGGGGCTCCTACAATGAGCAGTTCTTC. The variable domain in full, completed from reference TRBV28 and TRBJ2-1, reads DVKVTQSSRYLVKRTGEKVFLECVQDMDHENMFWYRQDPGLGLRLIYFSYDVKMKEKGDIPEGYSVSREKKERFSLILESASTNQTSMYLCASSDRGSYNEQFFGPGTRLTVL.

This clone has only a few counts. This sequence joins TRBV29-1 and TRBJ2-1, with 7 bases aligning to TRBD1. Germline trimming cut 3 bases from V and 2 bases from J; bases unmatched to any gene: 10. Germline V gene lookup returns CDR1 SQVTM and CDR2 ANQGSEA. This CDR3 comprises 16 residues. The CDR3 sequence is CSVDGGDRDPYNEQFF. The CDR3 bases are TGCAGCGTTGATGGGGGTGACAGGGACCCCTACAATGAGCAGTTCTTC.

The chain links TRBV28 to TRBJ1-2, with 7 bases lining up with TRBD1. The CDR3 contains 15 residues. V was clipped by 4 bases and J by 4 bases; unmatched bases: 9. Germline loops: CDR1 MDHEN, CDR2 SYDVKM. CDR3 DNA sequence: TGTGCCAGCAGTTCGGGACAGCGACCTCTCTATGGCTACACCTTC. As protein: CASSSGQRPLYGYTF.

V usage is TRBV5-1 and J usage is TRBJ2-5; TRBD1 aligns across 8 bases. This CDR3 spans 14 amino acids. With 3 bases clipped from V and 2 bases from J, the junction kept 3 bases outside the gene matches. Germline V gene lookup returns CDR1 SGHRS and CDR2 YFSETQ. Here the CDR3 reads CASSYRDRQETQYF. DNA of the CDR3: TGCGCCAGCAGCTACCGGGACAGGCAAGAGACCCAGTACTTC.

The CDR3: CASSLSPREYEKLFF. DNA of the CDR3: TGTGCCAGCAGCTTGTCGCCCCGGGAGTATGAAAAACTGTTTTTT. The V and J genes are TRBV5-5 and TRBJ1-4; no clear D gene. The CDR3 length is 15 residues. V lost 1 base to trimming and J lost 6 bases, with 13 bases between them. Looked up from germline, CDR1 is SGHKS and CDR2 is YYEKEE (reference sequence).

The chain joins TRBV29-1 to TRBJ2-5; 8 bases are shared with TRBD1. Trimming cost V 7 bases and J 0 bases; bases outside gene matches: 7. The CDR3 covers 14 residues. CDR1 is SQVTM and CDR2 is ANQGSEA in the germline V gene. The CDR3 DNA reads as TGCAGCGCCTGGACAGGGACAGACCAAGAGACCCAGTACTTC. As protein: CSAWTGTDQETQYF.

This sequence joins TRBV4-1 and TRBJ2-1, with TRBD2 as a possible D gene (6 bases). The CDR3 runs 16 residues. V was cut by 6 bases and J by 3 bases, with 18 bases left in between. Germline assignment: CDR1 MGHRA and CDR2 YSYEKL. CDR3 coding DNA: TGCGCCAGCAGTCGGAGCGGGCCAAGAGACTACAATGAGCAGTTCTTC. It is translated as CASSRSGPRDYNEQFF.

V gene TRBV6-1 combines with J gene TRBJ1-2, with D perhaps TRBD1 (5 bases). Trimming took 5 bases from V and 2 from J, leaving 15 bases between them. Germline-derived CDR1 and CDR2 are MNHNS and SASEGT. The CDR3 has 15 residues. The CDR3 DNA sequence: TGTGCCAGCAGTTTCGTCTGGGGGGAGAACTATGGCTACACCTTC. As protein: CASSFVWGENYGYTF.

This sequence joins TRBV7-3 and TRBJ2-3; D is possibly TRBD2 (6 bases). Germline CDR1 reads SGHTA; CDR2 reads FQGTGA. V was shortened by 0 bases and J by 3 bases, with 10 bases between the two germline ends. The CDR3 has 15 amino acids. The CDR3 DNA reads TGTGCCAGCAGCTTAACGCGACTAGATACAGATACGCAGTATTTT. Protein sequence: CASSLTRLDTDTQYF.

J is TRBJ1-1 and V is TRBV7-9; D remains ambiguous. CDR1 SEHNR and CDR2 FQNEAQ come from the germline V gene (reference sequence). Trimming pared 6 bases from V and 0 bases from J, leaving 8 bases between. This CDR3 has 13 amino acids. The CDR3 region is CASSREMNTEAFF. The CDR3 coding sequence is TGTGCCAGCAGTAGAGAAATGAACACTGAAGCTTTCTTT.

This clone appeared a few times. The chain joins TRBV29-1 to TRBJ2-7; 7 bases agree with TRBD1. Germline CDR1 is SQVTM and CDR2 is ANQGSEA. Trimming cost V 5 bases and J 3 bases; bases outside gene matches: 7. CDR3 length: 13 residues. The CDR3 here is CSVRQGVFYEQYF. Here the CDR3 DNA reads TGCAGCGTTCGTCAGGGGGTCTTCTACGAGCAGTACTTC.